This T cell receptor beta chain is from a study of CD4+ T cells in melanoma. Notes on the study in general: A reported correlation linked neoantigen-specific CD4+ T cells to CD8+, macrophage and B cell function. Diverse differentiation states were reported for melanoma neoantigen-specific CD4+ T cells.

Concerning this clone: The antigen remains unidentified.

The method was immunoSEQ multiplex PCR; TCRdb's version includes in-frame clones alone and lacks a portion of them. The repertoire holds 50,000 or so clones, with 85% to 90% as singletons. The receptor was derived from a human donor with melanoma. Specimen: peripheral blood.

In DNA form, the CDR3 reads TGTGCCAGCAGCTCACCCGGTCCCGAGCAGTACTTC. It codes for CASSSPGPEQYF. V usage is TRBV7-9 and J usage is TRBJ2-7; D is unresolved. The CDR3 extends over 12 amino acids. CDR1 and CDR2 (germline): SEHNR, FQNEAQ (reference sequence). Trimming cost V 4 bases and J 6 bases, with 10 bases left between them. Based on the CDR3 plus reference TRBV7-9 and TRBJ2-7, the full variable domain is DTGVSQNPRHKITKRGQNVTFRCDPISEHNRLYWYRQTLGQGPEFLTYFQNEAQLEKSRLLSDRFSAERPKGSFSTLEIQRTEQGDSAMYLCASSSPGPEQYFGPGTRLTVT.